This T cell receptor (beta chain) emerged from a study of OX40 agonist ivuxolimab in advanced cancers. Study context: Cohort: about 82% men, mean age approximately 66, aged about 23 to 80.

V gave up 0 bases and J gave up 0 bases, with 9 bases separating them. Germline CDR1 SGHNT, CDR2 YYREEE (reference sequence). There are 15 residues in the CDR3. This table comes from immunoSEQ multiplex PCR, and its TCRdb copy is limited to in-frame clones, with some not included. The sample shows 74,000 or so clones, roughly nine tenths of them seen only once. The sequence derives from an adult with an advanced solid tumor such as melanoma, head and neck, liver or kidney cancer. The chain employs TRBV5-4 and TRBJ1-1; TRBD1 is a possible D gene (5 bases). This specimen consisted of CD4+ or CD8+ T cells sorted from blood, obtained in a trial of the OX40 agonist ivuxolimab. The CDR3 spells CASSLGPGLNTEAFF. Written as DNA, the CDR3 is TGTGCCAGCAGCTTGGGACCGGGGCTGAACACTGAAGCTTTCTTT.